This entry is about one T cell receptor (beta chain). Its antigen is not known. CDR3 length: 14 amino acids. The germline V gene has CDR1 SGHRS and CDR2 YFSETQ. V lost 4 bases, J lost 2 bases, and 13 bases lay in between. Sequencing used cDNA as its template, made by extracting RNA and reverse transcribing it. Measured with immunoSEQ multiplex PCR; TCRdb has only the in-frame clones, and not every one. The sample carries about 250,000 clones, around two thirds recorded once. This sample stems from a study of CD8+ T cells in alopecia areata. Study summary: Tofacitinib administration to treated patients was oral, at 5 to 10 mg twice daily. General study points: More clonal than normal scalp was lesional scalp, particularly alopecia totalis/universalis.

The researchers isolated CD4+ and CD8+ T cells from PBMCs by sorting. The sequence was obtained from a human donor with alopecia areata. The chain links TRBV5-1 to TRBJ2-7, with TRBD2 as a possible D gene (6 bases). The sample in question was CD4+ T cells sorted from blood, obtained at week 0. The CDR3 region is CASSTVGEAYEQYF. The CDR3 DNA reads TGCGCCAGCAGCACGGTCGGGGAGGCCTACGAGCAGTACTTC.